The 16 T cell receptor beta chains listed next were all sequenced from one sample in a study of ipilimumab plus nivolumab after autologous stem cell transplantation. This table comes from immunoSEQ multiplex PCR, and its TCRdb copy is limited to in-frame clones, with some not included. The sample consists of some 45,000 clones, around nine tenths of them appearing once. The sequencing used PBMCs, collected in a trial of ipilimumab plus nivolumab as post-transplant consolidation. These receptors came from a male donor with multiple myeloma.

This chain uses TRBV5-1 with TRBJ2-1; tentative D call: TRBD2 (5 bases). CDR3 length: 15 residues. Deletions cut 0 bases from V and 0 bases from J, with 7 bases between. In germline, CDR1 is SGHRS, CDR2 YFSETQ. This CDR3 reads CASSLGEGSYNEQFF. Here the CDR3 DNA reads TGCGCCAGCAGCTTGGGAGAGGGCTCCTACAATGAGCAGTTCTTC.

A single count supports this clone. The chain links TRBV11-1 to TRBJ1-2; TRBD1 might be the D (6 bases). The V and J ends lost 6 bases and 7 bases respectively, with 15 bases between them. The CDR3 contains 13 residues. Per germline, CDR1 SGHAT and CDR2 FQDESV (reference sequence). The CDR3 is CASSSEGRGGYTF. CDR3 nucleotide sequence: TGTGCCAGCAGTTCGGAGGGCAGGGGTGGCTACACCTTC.

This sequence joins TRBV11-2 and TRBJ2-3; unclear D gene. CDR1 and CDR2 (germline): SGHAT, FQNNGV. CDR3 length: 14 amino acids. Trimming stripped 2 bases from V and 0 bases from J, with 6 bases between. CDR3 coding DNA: TGTGCCAGCAGCTTACCCCATAGCACAGATACGCAGTATTTT. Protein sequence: CASSLPHSTDTQYF.

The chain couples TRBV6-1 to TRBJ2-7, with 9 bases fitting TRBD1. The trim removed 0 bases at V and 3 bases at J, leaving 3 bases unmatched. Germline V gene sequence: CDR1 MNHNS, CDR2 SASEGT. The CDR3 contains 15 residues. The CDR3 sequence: CASSEAGTGYYEQYF. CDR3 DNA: TGTGCCAGCAGTGAAGCTGGGACAGGGTACTACGAGCAGTACTTC.

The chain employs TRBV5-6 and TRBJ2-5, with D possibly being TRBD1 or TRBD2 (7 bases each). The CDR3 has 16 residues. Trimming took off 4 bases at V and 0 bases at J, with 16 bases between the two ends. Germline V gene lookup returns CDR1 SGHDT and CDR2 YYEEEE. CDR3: CASSALQGGYQETQYF. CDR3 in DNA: TGTGCCAGCAGCGCCCTCCAGGGGGGGTACCAAGAGACCCAGTACTTC.

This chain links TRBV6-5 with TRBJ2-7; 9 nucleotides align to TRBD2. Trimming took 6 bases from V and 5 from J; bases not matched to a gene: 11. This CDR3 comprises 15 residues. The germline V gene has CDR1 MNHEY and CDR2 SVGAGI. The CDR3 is CASSRASGVWHEQYF. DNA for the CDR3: TGTGCCAGCAGCCGGGCTAGCGGGGTCTGGCACGAGCAGTACTTC.

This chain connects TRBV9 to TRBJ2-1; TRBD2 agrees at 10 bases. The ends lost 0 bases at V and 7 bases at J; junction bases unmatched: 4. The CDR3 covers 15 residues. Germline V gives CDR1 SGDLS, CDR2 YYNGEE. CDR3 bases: TGTGCCAGCAGCGTAGGACTAGCGGGCTTGAATGAGCAGTTCTTC. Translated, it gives CASSVGLAGLNEQFF. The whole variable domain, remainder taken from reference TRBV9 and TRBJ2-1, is DSGVTQTPKHLITATGQRVTLRCSPRSGDLSVYWYQQSLDQGLQFLIQYYNGEERAKGNILERFSAQQFPDLHSELNLSSLELGDSALYFCASSVGLAGLNEQFFGPGTRLTVL.

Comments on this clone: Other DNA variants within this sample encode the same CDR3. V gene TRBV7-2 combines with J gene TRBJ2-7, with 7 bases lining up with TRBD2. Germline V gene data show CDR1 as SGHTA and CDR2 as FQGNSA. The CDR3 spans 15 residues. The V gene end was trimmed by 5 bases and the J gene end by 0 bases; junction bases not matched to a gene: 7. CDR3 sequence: CASSPTGTNSYEQYF. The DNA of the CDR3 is TGTGCCAGCAGCCCTACCGGGACTAACTCCTACGAGCAGTACTTC.

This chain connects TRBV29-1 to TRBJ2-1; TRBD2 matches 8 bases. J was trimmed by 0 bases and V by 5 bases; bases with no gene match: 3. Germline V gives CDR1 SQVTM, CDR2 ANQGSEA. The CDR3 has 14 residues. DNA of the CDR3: TGCAGCGTTAGCGGGAGCTCCTCCTACAATGAGCAGTTCTTC. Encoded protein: CSVSGSSSYNEQFF.

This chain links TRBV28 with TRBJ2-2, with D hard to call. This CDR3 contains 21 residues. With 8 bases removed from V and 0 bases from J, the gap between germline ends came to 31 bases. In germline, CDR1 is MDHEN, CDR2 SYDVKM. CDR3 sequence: CASFPLGYSLQHSSNTGELFF. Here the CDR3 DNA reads TGTGCCAGCTTCCCCCTCGGGTACTCTTTACAACACTCTTCGAACACCGGGGAGCTGTTTTTT.

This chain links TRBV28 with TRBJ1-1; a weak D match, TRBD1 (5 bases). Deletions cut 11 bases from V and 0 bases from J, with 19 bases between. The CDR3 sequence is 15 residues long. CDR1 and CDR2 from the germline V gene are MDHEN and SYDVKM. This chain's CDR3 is CAYRGAGFMNTEAFF. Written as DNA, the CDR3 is TGTGCCTACCGAGGGGCAGGCTTTATGAACACTGAAGCTTTCTTT.

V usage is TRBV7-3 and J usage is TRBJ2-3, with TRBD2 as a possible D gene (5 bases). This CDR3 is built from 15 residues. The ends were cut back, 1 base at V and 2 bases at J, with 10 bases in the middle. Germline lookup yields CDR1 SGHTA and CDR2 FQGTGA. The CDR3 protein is CASSLNSVNTDTQYF. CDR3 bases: TGTGCCAGCAGCTTAAATAGCGTTAACACAGATACGCAGTATTTT.

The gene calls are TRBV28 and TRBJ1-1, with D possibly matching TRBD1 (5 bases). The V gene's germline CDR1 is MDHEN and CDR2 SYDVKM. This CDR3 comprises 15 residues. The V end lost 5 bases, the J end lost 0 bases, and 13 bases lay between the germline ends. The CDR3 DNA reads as TGTGCCAGCAGTCCTAGGGGTCACATGAACACTGAAGCTTTCTTT. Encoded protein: CASSPRGHMNTEAFF.

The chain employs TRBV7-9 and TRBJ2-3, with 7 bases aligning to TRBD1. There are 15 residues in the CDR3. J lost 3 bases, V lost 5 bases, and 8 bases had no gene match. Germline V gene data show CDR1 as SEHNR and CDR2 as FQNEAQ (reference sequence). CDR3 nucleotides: TGTGCCAGCAGCCCCGACGGGACAGCTACAGATACGCAGTATTTT. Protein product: CASSPDGTATDTQYF.

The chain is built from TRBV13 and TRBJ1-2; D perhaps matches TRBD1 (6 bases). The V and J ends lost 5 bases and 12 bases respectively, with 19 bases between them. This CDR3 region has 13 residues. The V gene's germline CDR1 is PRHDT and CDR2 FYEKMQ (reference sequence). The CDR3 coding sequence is TGTGCCAGCAGCCCCCCGTCCAGGGGCGGTCACACCTTC. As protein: CASSPPSRGGHTF.

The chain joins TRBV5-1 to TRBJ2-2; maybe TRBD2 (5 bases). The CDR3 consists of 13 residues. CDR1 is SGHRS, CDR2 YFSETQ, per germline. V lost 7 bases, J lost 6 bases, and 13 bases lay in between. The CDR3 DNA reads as TGCGCCAGCCGAGCGGCATGGCCCGGGGAGCTGTTTTTT. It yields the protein CASRAAWPGELFF.